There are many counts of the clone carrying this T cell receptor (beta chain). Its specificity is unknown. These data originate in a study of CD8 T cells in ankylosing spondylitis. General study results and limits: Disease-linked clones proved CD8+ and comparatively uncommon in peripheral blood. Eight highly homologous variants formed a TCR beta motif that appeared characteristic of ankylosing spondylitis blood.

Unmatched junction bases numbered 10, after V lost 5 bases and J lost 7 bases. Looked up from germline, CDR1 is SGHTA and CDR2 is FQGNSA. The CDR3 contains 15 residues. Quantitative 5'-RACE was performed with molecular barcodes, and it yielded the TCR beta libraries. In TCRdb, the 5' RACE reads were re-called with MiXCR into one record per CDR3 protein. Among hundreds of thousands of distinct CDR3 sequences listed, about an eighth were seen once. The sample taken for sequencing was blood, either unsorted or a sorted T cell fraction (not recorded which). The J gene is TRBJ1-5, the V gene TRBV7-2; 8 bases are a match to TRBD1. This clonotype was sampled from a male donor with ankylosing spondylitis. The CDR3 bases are TGTGCCAGCAGCGACAGGGGATTAGGGGGACAGCCCCAGCATTTT. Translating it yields CASSDRGLGGQPQHF.